The text below deals with one T cell receptor (beta chain). No antigen is known for it. Researchers attached unique molecular identifiers to individual cDNA molecules. One entry per CDR3 protein, called by TCRdb with MiXCR from the 5' RACE reads. The sample includes about 52,000 distinct CDR3 sequences, roughly 9.6% seen only once; the top ten take approximately 13%. This record comes from a study of early T cells in non-severe SARS-CoV-2 infection. Per germline, CDR1 DFQATT and CDR2 SNEGSKA (reference sequence). The CDR3 consists of 12 residues. With 7 bases removed from V and 2 bases from J, the gap between germline ends came to 9 bases. Study-level findings and limits: The study's VDJdb matching favored anti-spike CD8 responses and missed private and CD4 specificities.

This chain joins TRBV20-1 and TRBJ2-1; weak D call: TRBD2 (5 bases). Specimen: whole blood. This sequence originates from an adult who was a healthcare worker with PCR-confirmed SARS-CoV-2 infection or an uninfected control (not recorded which). The CDR3 DNA reads as TGCAGTGTCGGGGTCCCCTACAATGAGCAGTTCTTC. It yields the protein CSVGVPYNEQFF.